The present TCR beta chain was sequenced within a study of blood T cell repertoires in COVID-19. CDR3 length: 15 amino acids. Per the germline V gene, CDR1 is SGHNT and CDR2 is YENEEA. With V trimmed by 8 bases and J by 4 bases, 13 bases remained unmatched. The data were produced by immunoSEQ multiplex PCR, yet TCRdb's version contains in-frame clones alone and is incomplete. This sample has 350,000 or so clones, with 80% to 90% found just once. The origin of this receptor is a man younger than 45 with active or convalescent COVID-19. The sequencing sample was made of peripheral blood. V usage is TRBV11-3 and J usage is TRBJ2-7, with 8 bases identical to TRBD2. The CDR3 protein is CASGSPFSGEYEQYF. The CDR3 bases are TGTGCCAGCGGCAGCCCTTTTAGCGGGGAATACGAGCAGTACTTC.